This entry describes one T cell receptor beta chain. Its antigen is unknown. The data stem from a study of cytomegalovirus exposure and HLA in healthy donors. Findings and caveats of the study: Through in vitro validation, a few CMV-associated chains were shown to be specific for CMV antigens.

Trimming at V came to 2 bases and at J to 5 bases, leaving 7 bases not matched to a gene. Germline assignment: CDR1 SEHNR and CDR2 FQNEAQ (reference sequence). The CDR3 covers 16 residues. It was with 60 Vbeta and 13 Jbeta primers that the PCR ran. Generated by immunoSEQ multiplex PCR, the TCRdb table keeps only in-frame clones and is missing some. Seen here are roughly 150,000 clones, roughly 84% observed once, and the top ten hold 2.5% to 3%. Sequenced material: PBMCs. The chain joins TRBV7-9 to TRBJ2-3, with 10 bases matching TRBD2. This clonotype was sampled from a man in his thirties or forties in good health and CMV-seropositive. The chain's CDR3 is CASSLLLAGRIDTQYF. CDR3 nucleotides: TGTGCCAGCAGCTTATTACTAGCGGGAAGGATAGATACGCAGTATTTT.